This T cell receptor (beta chain) was retrieved from a study of tumor and adjacent non-tumor tissue in lung cancer. About the study: Patients comprised 12 adenocarcinoma, a couple of squamous cell carcinoma and 1 small cell lung cancer. Samples averaged about 3.8 million productive TCRbeta reads each. Study-wide results and limits: Higher tumor TCR diversity was associated with shorter survival.

The CDR3 length is 12 residues. About this clonotype: Its antigen remains unknown. The germline gene is not matched at one end of the junction; a read error may be the cause.

A modified ARM-PCR protocol with three rounds of nested PCR amplified TCRbeta. TCRdb recomputed calls from the multiplex PCR reads with MiXCR, one row per CDR3 protein. The sample consists of over 130,000 distinct CDR3 sequences, approximately 70% of them appearing once. No cell sorting was done before RNA was extracted from the tissue. Newly diagnosed lung cancer patients had thoracic surgery in China, August–November 2014, without prior chemotherapy. The sequenced sample consisted of lung tumor tissue. This chain connects TRBV12-3 or TRBV12-4 to TRBJ2-1, with D perhaps matching TRBD1 or TRBD2 (5 bases each). The origin of this receptor is a man between 60 and 75 years old with small cell lung cancer. CDR3 sequence (DNA): TGTGCCAGCGGTTTAGCCGGGACCCATCAGTCCTTC. This translates into CASGLAGTHQSF.